A single T cell receptor beta chain is shown here with its context. Its antigen is still unknown. Base qualities are not recorded, but no much larger clone differs from it by a single base. This entry is derived from a study of metastatic and nonmetastatic thyroid tumors (dated by TCRdb to 2020 to 2022). The study in broad terms: For patients with malignant and with benign thyroid disease, the researchers compared repertoires between peripheral blood samples and tumor or nodule tissue samples. The paper's findings and limits, for the study overall: TCR beta diversity was reported as significantly higher in malignant tumors than in benign nodules, in both blood and tumor samples.

The method was PCR. Sequencing took place on an Illumina HiSeq 4000. High-throughput sequencing was used to profile the TCR beta-chain CDR3 region of each patient. The authors' pipeline ran thus. A classifier to discriminate distant-metastatic papillary thyroid cancer patients was built from CDR3 differences across clinicopathological groups. The Shannon index was used to assess repertoire diversity, and the Morisita-Horn index was used to assess tumor-blood repertoire similarity. The raw public data were reprocessed by TCRdb itself: fastp quality trimming at Q25, MiXCR clonotype calling, in-frame beta chains only. These V and J calls are TCRdb output, not the study's own analysis. For this sample the table gives roughly 5,200 clones, of which under 30% were detected only once. The ten largest clones add up to under 30% of the sample. None of the patients had been given any treatment before thyroid surgery. Patient clinical samples collected from about 2012 to 2018 were retrospectively analysed using T-cell receptor beta sequencing.

CDR1 and CDR2 were assigned from the germline V gene as SGHAT and FQNNGV. Counted from cysteine to phenylalanine, this CDR3 has 15 amino acids. The sequence is cut down to CDR3 DNA, 45 bases in frame from base 1. V was cut back by 5 bases and J by 0 bases, leaving a gap of 11 bases between them. The sample taken for sequencing was adjacent normal tissue. The receptor was isolated from a female donor with papillary thyroid cancer or a benign thyroid nodule (not recorded which). Some clones in this sample may be carry-over from other donors' samples. The chain employs TRBV11-2 and TRBJ2-1, with no confident D gene call. The DNA sequence is given as TGTGCCAGCAGCCCCCGGTTTGGCTCCTACAATGAGCAGTTCTTC. Translation gives CASSPRFGSYNEQFF.